The entry below describes one T cell receptor (beta chain). Its antigen is as yet unknown. A much larger clone sits a single nucleotide away, making a read error possible. These data come from a study of tumor and adjacent non-tumor tissue in lung cancer. Turning to the study itself: Patients were aged roughly 31 to 76, 10 men and a handful of women, stage I to III. Each sample yielded approximately 4 million productive TCRbeta reads on average.

A modified ARM-PCR protocol with three rounds of nested PCR amplified TCRbeta. TCRdb recomputed calls from the multiplex PCR reads with MiXCR, one row per CDR3 protein. The profile shows roughly 120,000 distinct CDR3 sequences, about 61% of them singletons. Overall study findings and caveats: Top 100 clones took a larger repertoire share in normal lung.

RNA was extracted from bulk tissue without any cell sorting. The normal lung tissue was taken more than 3 cm from the tumor edge. Donors were chemotherapy-naive, newly diagnosed lung cancer surgical patients in China, August–late 2014. CDR1 and CDR2 (germline): SGHRS, YFSETQ. Trimming removed 4 bases at V and 14 bases at J, with 19 bases between. The CDR3 extends over 14 amino acids. J is TRBJ1-6 and V is TRBV5-1; D not certain. The receptor comes from a man aged 60 to 75 with non-small cell lung cancer. Sequenced input: distant non-tumor lung tissue. In nucleotides, the CDR3 is TGCGCCAGCAGCGCGGACGGCGGTGGAGGATCCCTCCACTTT. Translated, it gives CASSADGGGGSLHF.